These T cell receptor beta chains were read from a single sample in a study of siplizumab effects on memory and regulatory T cells. What these receptors recognize is not known. Sequencing was performed with immunoSEQ multiplex PCR; in TCRdb, only in-frame clones are kept and a portion is missing. The repertoire includes some 14,000 clones, 35% to 45% of them detected once, and 7.8% sits in the top ten. Sample: CFSE-low (dividing) CD4+ T cells sorted from an allogeneic mixed lymphocyte reaction. These receptor sequences come from a human donor in good health; the cells came from an allogeneic mixed lymphocyte reaction. Some clones in this sample may be carry-over from other donors' samples. The CDR3 runs from the conserved cysteine through the conserved F or W. Each record gives: CDR3 length, V gene, CDR3 protein.

13,TRBV2,CASRGGQVQPQHF
14,TRBV6-1,CASSRTGGFTEAFF
16,TRBV15,CATSRSDRREGYGYTF
13,TRBV18,CASSPRAAYEQYF
16,TRBV18,CASSPAPPGVNEKLFF
13,TRBV6-5,CASSRSTTGEAFF
18,TRBV15,CATSRGGLAGVIGNEQFF
14,TRBV19,CASIGQVEYYEQYF
14,TRBV7-9,CASSLEVITGELFF
14,TRBV14,CASRLAGATDTQYF
13,TRBV14,CASSGWMNTEAFF
15,TRBV27,CASSLLTGSVDTQYF
14,TRBV9,CASSEGVWDYGYTF
14,TRBV6-6,CASSPSGSRYEQYF
19,TRBV18,CASSPRSGTGRPGYYGYTF
14,TRBV5-1,CASTLGQGRYGYTF
15,TRBV7-2,CASSRAQTMTTPRDF